The sequence of this TCR beta chain was determined in a study of blood T cell repertoires in COVID-19. Sequenced by immunoSEQ multiplex PCR; TCRdb stores in-frame clones only, minus some. The sample includes just over 150,000 clones, approximately 80% seen only once; the top ten take more than 6%. Germline V gene sequence: CDR1 GTSNPN, CDR2 SVGIG (reference sequence). V was cut by 4 bases and J by 6 bases, with 16 bases left in between. The CDR3 has 14 residues. This chain links TRBV30 with TRBJ1-5; D gene ambiguous. The clonotype was recovered from a woman aged 40 to 55 with COVID-19, enrolled during active disease. The sequenced sample consisted of peripheral blood. The CDR3 spells CAWTIDGVSQPQHF. The DNA for the CDR3 is TGTGCCTGGACTATTGACGGGGTTAGTCAGCCCCAGCATTTT. Full variable domain (outside the CDR3, taken from reference TRBV30 and TRBJ1-5): SQTIHQWPATLVQPVGSPLSLECTVEGTSNPNLYWYRQAAGRGLQLLFYSVGIGQISSEVPQNLSASRPQDRQFILSSKKLLLSDSGFYLCAWTIDGVSQPQHFGDGTRLSIL.